One sample yielded the 10 T cell receptor beta chains listed below, sequenced in a study of tissue T cells after allogeneic stem cell transplantation. Sequencing was performed with immunoSEQ multiplex PCR; in TCRdb, only in-frame clones are kept and a portion is missing. The sample consists of approximately 47,000 clones, less than 75% of them appearing once. The sequenced sample consisted of sorted cells pooled from one or two spleens. These TCRs come from a pool of C57BL/6 mice in good health.

Turning to this clone: Gene names and germline match the mouse. The CDR3 loop is CGARDLLGKTLYF. CDR3 DNA, as far as it was read: TGTGGTGCTAGGGATCTCCTGGGAAAAACGCTGTAT. This chain links TRBV20 with TRBJ2-3, with TRBD2 as a possible D gene (5 bases). The read gets to within 1 residue of the CDR3 end, and the germline J gene fills in the rest. Deletions cut 0 bases from V and 7 bases from J, with 11 bases between. Germline V gene lookup returns CDR1 GFQATS and CDR2 STVNSAI. The CDR3 loop spans 13 amino acids.

For this clone: Each gene name is a mouse one. The read halts 1 residue ahead of the CDR3 end, with the missing end drawn from the germline J gene. J is TRBJ2-7 and V is TRBV3; D gene uncertain. The ends were cut back, 3 bases at V and 3 bases at J, with 0 bases in the middle. Germline V lookup: CDR1 SNHLY, CDR2 FYNGKV (reference sequence). This CDR3 has 10 amino acids. CDR3 DNA, as far as it was read: TGTGCCAGCAGCTTCTATGAACAGTAC. As protein: CASSFYEQY. The whole CDR3 is CASSFYEQYF. The full variable domain, completed using reference TRBV3 and TRBJ2-7, is GPKVLQIPSHQIIDMGQMVTLNCDPVSNHLYFYWYKQILGQQMEFLVNFYNGKVMEKSKLFKDQFSVERPDGSYFTLKIQPTALEDSAVYFCASSFYEQYFGPGTRLTVL.

As concerns this clone: The gene symbols are mouse symbols. The CDR3 bases that were read are TGTGCCAGCTCTCTCGACAAAAACACAGAAGTCTTC. Protein: CASSLDKNTEVF. The full CDR3 is CASSLDKNTEVFF. The rearrangement links TRBV12-1 to TRBJ1-1; D is ambiguous. The CDR3 end falls 1 residue outside the read, so it is completed with the germline J gene. V lost 0 bases, J lost 1 base, and 5 bases lay in between. The CDR3 covers 13 residues. CDR1 and CDR2 from the germline V gene are SGHSN and HYEKVE.

About this clone: Gene names and germline refer to mouse. The read stops 1 residue short of the end of the CDR3; the missing end is completed from the germline J gene. This chain connects TRBV2 to TRBJ2-4; 8 bases agree with TRBD2. Germline assignment: CDR1 LGHNA and CDR2 YSYQKL. V shed 1 base and J 6 bases; nucleotides not matched to a gene: 6. The CDR3 sequence is 15 residues long. The sequenced CDR3 bases are TGTGCCAGCAGCCAAGCGGGGGGGCGCGGGAACACCTTGTAC. Protein sequence: CASSQAGGRGNTLY. The whole CDR3 protein reads CASSQAGGRGNTLYF. Combining the CDR3 with reference TRBV2 and TRBJ2-4 gives the whole variable domain DPKIIQKPKYLVAVTGSEKILICEQYLGHNAMYWYRQSAKKPLEFMFSYSYQKLMDNQTASSRFQPQSSKKNHLDLQITALKPDDSATYFCASSQAGGRGNTLYFGAGTRLSVL.

Comments on this clone: The gene names given are mouse names. The CDR3 reads CASSRQGVDTQYF. The CDR3 DNA, read in part, is TGTGCAAGCAGCAGGCAGGGGGTGGACACCCAGTAC. The chain uses TRBV16 and TRBJ2-5, with TRBD1 matching 7 bases. The read terminates 1 residue before the CDR3 end, so the remaining end is supplied by the germline J gene. The length of the CDR3 is 13 residues. CDR1 is SGHSA and CDR2 is FRNQAP in the germline V gene. The J segment lost 6 bases and the V segment lost 5 bases, leaving 5 bases of the junction unmatched.

Remarks on this clone: Genes and germline are mouse. From the germline J gene comes the end of the CDR3, since the read stops 1 residue before it. The rearrangement uses TRBV12-1 and TRBJ1-2; D may be TRBD1 (5 bases). V was cut by 0 bases and J by 0 bases, with 7 bases left in between. CDR3 length equals 14 residues. The V gene's germline CDR1 is SGHSN and CDR2 HYEKVE. The DNA read from the CDR3 is TGTGCCAGCTCTCTCGTGGGGGCAAACTCCGACTACACC. Translating it yields CASSLVGANSDYT. In full, the CDR3 reads CASSLVGANSDYTF.

About this clone: Gene names and germline refer to mouse. The read falls 1 residue short of the CDR3 end, and the missing part is taken from the germline J gene. This rearrangement joins TRBV14 to TRBJ2-4, with 8 bases fitting TRBD2. CDR3 length: 14 amino acids. The junction had 1 base not matched to a gene; V was cut back by 0 bases and J by 4 bases. Per germline, CDR1 SGHDT and CDR2 FRDEAV. The CDR3 here is CASSFLGGKNTLYF. The CDR3 bases that were read are TGTGCCAGCAGTTTCTTGGGGGGGAAAAACACCTTGTAC.

In regard to this clone: The gene names given are mouse names. The sequenced fragment ends 1 residue before the CDR3 boundary, so the rest is inferred from the germline J gene. The chain is built from TRBV14 and TRBJ1-4; 11 bases are shared with TRBD1. The germline CDR1 and CDR2 sequences are SGHDT and FRDEAV. The CDR3 length is 14 residues. J was trimmed by 7 bases and V by 4 bases; bases with no gene match: 3. Here the CDR3 reads CASSRDRGGERLFF. The DNA read from the CDR3 is TGTGCCAGCAGTCGGGACAGGGGGGGCGAAAGATTATTT.

A word on this clone: These gene names are mouse names. The observed sequence ends 1 residue before the CDR3 terminus, with the missing tail filled in from the germline J gene. The chain employs TRBV5 and TRBJ2-3; TRBD2 matches at 7 bases. V shed 0 bases, J shed 3 bases, and the junction held 3 bases outside the gene matches. The CDR3 sequence is 15 residues long. CDR1 is LGHNA and CDR2 is YNLKQL in the germline V gene (reference sequence). CDR3 residues: CASSQEGGLAETLYF. The CDR3 bases that were read are TGTGCCAGCAGCCAAGAGGGGGGGTTGGCAGAAACGCTGTAT.

This clone counts as medium-sized. The listed genes are named as in mouse. The read falls 1 residue short of the CDR3 end, and the missing part is taken from the germline J gene. The chain has TRBV19 and TRBJ1-3, with 7 nucleotides matching TRBD1. CDR1 and CDR2 (germline): FNHDT, SITEND (reference sequence). This CDR3 has 16 residues. V dropped 5 bases and J dropped 0; count of bases not matched to a gene: 8. This CDR3 is CASSSPRGYSGNTLYF. The DNA read from the CDR3 is TGTGCCAGCAGCTCCCCCAGGGGGTATTCTGGAAATACGCTCTAT.